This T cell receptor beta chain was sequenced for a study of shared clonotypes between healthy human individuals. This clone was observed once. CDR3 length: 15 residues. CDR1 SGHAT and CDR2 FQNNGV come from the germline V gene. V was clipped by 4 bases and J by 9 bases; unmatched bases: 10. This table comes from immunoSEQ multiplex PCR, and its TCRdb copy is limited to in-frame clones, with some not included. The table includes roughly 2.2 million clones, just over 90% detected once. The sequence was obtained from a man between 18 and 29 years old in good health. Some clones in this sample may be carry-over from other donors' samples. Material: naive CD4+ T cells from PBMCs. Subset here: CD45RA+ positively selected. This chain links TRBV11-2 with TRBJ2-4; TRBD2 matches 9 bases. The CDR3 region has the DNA TGTGCCAGCAGCTCACTAGCGGGTAGTTATGGCATTCAGTACTTC. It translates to CASSSLAGSYGIQYF.